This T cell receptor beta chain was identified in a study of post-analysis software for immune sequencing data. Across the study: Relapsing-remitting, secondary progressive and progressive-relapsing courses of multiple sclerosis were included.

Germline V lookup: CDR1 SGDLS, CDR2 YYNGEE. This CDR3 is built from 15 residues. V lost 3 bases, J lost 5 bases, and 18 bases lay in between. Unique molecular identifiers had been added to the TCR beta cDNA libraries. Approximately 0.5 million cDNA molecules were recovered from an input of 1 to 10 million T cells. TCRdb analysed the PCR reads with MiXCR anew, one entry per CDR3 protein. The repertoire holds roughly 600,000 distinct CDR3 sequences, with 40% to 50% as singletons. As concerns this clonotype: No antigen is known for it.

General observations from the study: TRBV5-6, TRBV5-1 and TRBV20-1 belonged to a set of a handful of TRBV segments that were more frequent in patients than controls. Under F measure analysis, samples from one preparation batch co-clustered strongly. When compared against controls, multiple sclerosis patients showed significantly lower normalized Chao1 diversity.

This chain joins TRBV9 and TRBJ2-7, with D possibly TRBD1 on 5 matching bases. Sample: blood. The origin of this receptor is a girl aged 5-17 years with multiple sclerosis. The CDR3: CASSEWAHQGDEQYF. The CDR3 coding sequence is TGTGCCAGCAGCGAGTGGGCGCACCAAGGGGACGAGCAGTACTTC.